These 30 T cell receptor beta chains were sequenced from one sample in a study of low-dose radiotherapy and immunotherapy resistance in tumors. First-strand cDNA used TRAV- and TRBV-specific primers, covering alpha and beta chains. With a constant-region primer and a V-primer adapter, TCRs were subjected to around 20 PCR cycles of amplification. MiXCR, run by TCRdb on the reads, gives a single entry per CDR3 protein. The data contain 35,000 to 50,000 distinct CDR3 sequences, about 28% of them singletons. The time point denotes: before trial treatment. The sample here was PBMCs, taken before treatment. These receptors came from a male donor with gallbladder cancer.

Turning to this clonotype: A read error may account for a junction end that differs from germline. The J gene is TRBJ2-2, the V gene TRBV7-2; 10 nucleotides agree with TRBD2. This CDR3 contains 16 residues. The germline V gene encodes CDR1 SGHTA and CDR2 FQGNSA. The DNA of the CDR3 is TGTGCCAGCAGCATAGCGGGGGGACACCGCACCGGGGAGCTGTTTTTT. Amino acid sequence: CASSIAGGHRTGELFF.

This clonotype has a count of ten or more. This chain links TRBV5-1 with TRBJ2-4, with TRBD1 matching 7 bases. Germline assignment: CDR1 SGHRS and CDR2 YFSETQ. With V trimmed by 3 bases and J by 1 base, 7 bases remained unmatched. CDR3 length equals 16 residues. The CDR3 coding sequence is TGCGCCAGCAGCTCGACAGGGCCTCCGGCCAAAAACATTCAGTACTTC. This gives the protein CASSSTGPPAKNIQYF.

This clonotype was found many times. The chain links TRBV12-3 or TRBV12-4 to TRBJ2-7, with 11 positions matching TRBD1. CDR3 length: 13 amino acids. V gave up 10 bases and J gave up 2 bases; unmatched junction bases: 4. CDR3 nucleotide sequence: TGTGCCATCGGGGGACAGGGGGCCTACGAGCAGTACTTC. Translated, it gives CAIGGQGAYEQYF.

This clonotype has a count of ten or more. The genes are TRBV19 and TRBJ2-1, with TRBD2 matching over 11 bases. Germline CDR1 is LNHDA and CDR2 is SQIVND (reference sequence). The CDR3 is 15 residues long. V lost 8 bases to trimming and J lost 7 bases; unmatched junction nucleotides: 10. The CDR3 DNA follows: TGTGCCAGTGCTACGACTAGCGGGGACTTTAATGAGCAGTTCTTC. Translating gives CASATTSGDFNEQFF.

As regards this clonotype: A read error likely explains this, since a far larger clone differs by one base. This sequence joins TRBV5-8 and TRBJ1-2; TRBD1 matches 7 bases. Germline V CDR1 and CDR2: SGHTS, YDEGEE. The CDR3 has 15 residues. The CDR3 DNA sequence: TGCGCCAGCAACTTGGATGGGACAGAGTACTATGGCTACACCTTC. Residues: CASNLDGTEYYGYTF.

As for this clonotype: A far larger clone is one base from this, pointing to a likely read error. The V gene is TRBV5-5, the J gene TRBJ1-1, with 7 bases identical to TRBD1. The germline V gene has CDR1 SGHKS and CDR2 YYEKEE (reference sequence). This CDR3 spans 14 amino acids. CDR3 DNA sequence: TGCACCAGCAACGTCAGACAGGGAGGGGGTGAAGCTTTCTTT. Its translation: CTSNVRQGGGEAFF.

Regarding this clonotype: With a far larger clone one base away, a read error is the likely cause. The chain uses TRBV13 and TRBJ1-2; D unresolved. Trimming pared 7 bases from V and 4 bases from J, leaving 19 bases between. The CDR3 is 15 amino acids. Germline loops: CDR1 PRHDT, CDR2 FYEKMQ (reference sequence). For the CDR3, the DNA is TGTGCCAGCACCTCATCCCCTACAGAAGGCTATGGCTACACCTTC. Its protein product is CASTSSPTEGYGYTF.

This clonotype was observed many times. This sequence joins TRBV2 and TRBJ2-4, with D tentatively TRBD1 (5 bases). This CDR3 is 15 amino acids long. V lost 4 bases and J lost 1, with 11 bases in between. Germline lookup yields CDR1 SNHLY and CDR2 FYNNEI. In DNA, the CDR3 is TGTGCCAGCAGTGGGGGCAGTATGGCCAAAAACATTCAGTACTTC. It codes for CASSGGSMAKNIQYF.

J is TRBJ1-1 and V is TRBV4-1, with D possibly matching TRBD1 (5 bases). Trimming took off 0 bases at V and 6 bases at J, with 11 bases between the two ends. Germline V lookup: CDR1 MGHRA, CDR2 YSYEKL. This CDR3 is built from 14 residues. The CDR3 DNA is TGCGCCAGCAGCCAAGAAGGGGTGAGGCCTGAAGCTTTCTTT. Encoded protein: CASSQEGVRPEAFF.

This clonotype was seen repeatedly, ten times or more. The chain is built from TRBV5-5 and TRBJ1-1; D call uncertain. CDR1 and CDR2 (germline): SGHKS, YYEKEE (reference sequence). This CDR3 comprises 15 residues. V was cut by 0 bases and J by 2 bases, with 11 bases left in between. This CDR3 reads CASSLAWGVNTEAFF. CDR3 nucleotides: TGTGCCAGCAGCTTGGCGTGGGGAGTCAACACTGAAGCTTTCTTT.

This clonotype appeared many times. The genes are TRBV7-9 and TRBJ2-1; D call uncertain. The CDR3 consists of 11 residues. Germline CDR1 SEHNR, CDR2 FQNEAQ (reference sequence). Trimming took off 5 bases at V and 7 bases at J, with 6 bases between the two ends. CDR3: CASSGMNEQFF. For the CDR3, the DNA is TGTGCCAGCAGCGGCATGAATGAGCAGTTCTTC.

The chain carries TRBV7-9 and TRBJ2-3; the D is unclear. Trimming took 7 bases from V and 1 from J, leaving 12 bases between them. The V gene's germline CDR1 is SEHNR and CDR2 FQNEAQ (reference sequence). There are 14 residues in the CDR3. CDR3 bases: TGTGCCAGCATCCCCATTCCAGGCACAGATACGCAGTATTTT. It yields the protein CASIPIPGTDTQYF.

This clonotype has only a few counts. The V gene is TRBV5-1, the J gene TRBJ2-3, with D tentatively TRBD2 (6 bases). The CDR3 spans 15 residues. Germline CDR1 and CDR2: SGHRS and YFSETQ. Trimming took off 4 bases at V and 1 base at J, with 13 bases between the two ends. CDR3 sequence reads: CASSPGTGGTDTQYF. DNA for the CDR3: TGCGCCAGCAGCCCTGGGACTGGCGGCACAGATACGCAGTATTTT.

In its sample, this clonotype was seen many times. The V gene is TRBV5-1, the J gene TRBJ2-1, with D possibly being TRBD1 (6 bases). The V gene's germline CDR1 is SGHRS and CDR2 YFSETQ. The CDR3 has 14 amino acids. V was pared by 4 bases and J by 8 bases, with 16 bases between. The CDR3 protein is CASSNGQSLDEQFF. In nucleotides, the CDR3 is TGCGCCAGCAGCAACGGACAGTCCTTGGATGAGCAGTTCTTC.

The chain couples TRBV9 to TRBJ2-1, with 9 bases identical to TRBD1. With 0 bases clipped from V and 6 bases from J, the junction kept 10 bases outside the gene matches. The CDR3 extends over 17 amino acids. Germline V gives CDR1 SGDLS, CDR2 YYNGEE. CDR3 residues: CASSVAFGTGRGNEQFF. CDR3 DNA sequence: TGTGCCAGCAGCGTAGCTTTCGGGACAGGGCGGGGCAATGAGCAGTTCTTC.

This clonotype was seen ten or more times. The chain links TRBV20-1 to TRBJ2-3; TRBD2 matches 11 bases. The V and J ends lost 0 bases and 0 bases, in that order; junction bases with no gene match: 5. The CDR3 runs to 17 residues. CDR1 and CDR2 from the germline V gene are DFQATT and SNEGSKA (reference sequence). The CDR3 here is CSARDPRTSGSTDTQYF. CDR3 nucleotide sequence: TGCAGTGCTAGAGATCCCAGGACTAGCGGGAGCACAGATACGCAGTATTTT.

This clonotype was recorded at least ten times. The chain has TRBV2 and TRBJ2-1, with 8 positions matching TRBD1. Trimming took 8 bases from V and 2 from J; bases not matched to a gene: 5. Per germline, CDR1 SNHLY and CDR2 FYNNEI. The CDR3 is made up of 14 amino acids. CDR3 protein: CASWEQGAYNEQFF. CDR3 in DNA: TGTGCCAGCTGGGAACAGGGGGCCTACAATGAGCAGTTCTTC.

The chain links TRBV5-1 to TRBJ2-6; 8 bases align to TRBD2. This CDR3 contains 16 residues. The germline gives CDR1 SGHRS, CDR2 YFSETQ. The V segment lost 0 bases and the J segment 2 bases; nucleotides outside the gene matches: 1. CDR3 loop: CASSLVRGAGANVLTF. Here the CDR3 DNA reads TGCGCCAGCAGCTTGGTGCGGGGGGCTGGGGCCAACGTCCTGACTTTC.

This clonotype showed up many times. The rearrangement uses TRBV28 and TRBJ1-5, with 7 bases lining up with TRBD1. From germline, CDR1 is MDHEN and CDR2 SYDVKM. Trimming at V came to 3 bases and at J to 4 bases, leaving 15 bases not matched to a gene. The CDR3 contains 18 residues. The CDR3 sequence is CASSFWGTYTGVNQPQHF. The CDR3 DNA follows: TGTGCCAGCAGTTTCTGGGGGACCTACACAGGGGTTAATCAGCCCCAGCATTTT. Full variable domain (remainder filled in from reference TRBV28 and TRBJ1-5): DVKVTQSSRYLVKRTGEKVFLECVQDMDHENMFWYRQDPGLGLRLIYFSYDVKMKEKGDIPEGYSVSREKKERFSLILESASTNQTSMYLCASSFWGTYTGVNQPQHFGDGTRLSIL.

This clonotype came up many times. The rearrangement uses TRBV5-6 and TRBJ1-4; 8 bases line up with TRBD1. V shed 4 bases and J 8 bases; nucleotides not matched to a gene: 10. The CDR3 is 15 residues long. Germline V lookup: CDR1 SGHDT, CDR2 YYEEEE. The CDR3 reads CASSAQGATIEKLFF. In DNA, the CDR3 is TGTGCCAGCAGCGCGCAGGGGGCGACTATAGAAAAACTGTTTTTT.

This clonotype was seen ten or more times. V usage is TRBV2 and J usage is TRBJ1-1; no clear D gene. Deletions cut 5 bases from V and 1 base from J, with 8 bases between. Germline-derived CDR1 and CDR2 are SNHLY and FYNNEI. The CDR3 covers 13 residues. CDR3 residues: CASSWGGNTEAFF. In DNA, the CDR3 is TGTGCCAGCAGTTGGGGAGGGAACACTGAAGCTTTCTTT.

This clonotype has at least ten counts. The chain combines TRBV30 with TRBJ2-3; 8 nucleotides line up with TRBD2. Germline values: CDR1 GTSNPN, CDR2 SVGIG (reference sequence). With V trimmed by 2 bases and J by 1 base, 8 bases remained unmatched. The CDR3 covers 16 residues. Here the CDR3 DNA reads TGTGCCTGGAGTCGAGGAGCGGGAGCCGGCACAGATACGCAGTATTTT. Protein product: CAWSRGAGAGTDTQYF.

The CDR3 DNA reads as TGTGCCAGCAGTCCCCCCCAGGGCGAGCAGTACTTC. Its translation: CASSPPQGEQYF. The chain combines TRBV12-3 or TRBV12-4 with TRBJ2-7; possibly TRBD1 for D (5 bases). V lost 5 bases, J lost 6 bases, and 11 bases lay in between. The CDR3 consists of 12 residues.

The chain has TRBV3-1 and TRBJ2-3; tentatively, D is TRBD1 or TRBD2 (7 bases each). V dropped 4 bases and J dropped 7 bases, with 27 bases sitting between them. Germline V gives CDR1 LGHDT, CDR2 YNNKEL (reference sequence). The CDR3 has 18 residues. The CDR3 protein is CASSRQGAGLLLTNTQYF. In DNA, the CDR3 is TGTGCCAGCAGCCGACAGGGAGCGGGACTCCTTCTTACAAATACGCAGTATTTT.

The chain joins TRBV10-1 to TRBJ1-4; unclear D gene. V gave up 1 base and J gave up 2 bases, with 17 bases separating them. CDR3 length: 18 residues. Germline V gene sequence: CDR1 WNHNN, CDR2 SYGVQD (reference sequence). The chain's CDR3 is CASSEFSPGKRTNEKLFF. The CDR3 nucleotides read TGCGCCAGCAGTGAGTTCTCCCCGGGGAAGAGGACTAATGAAAAACTGTTTTTT.

This chain joins TRBV20-1 and TRBJ2-7; D possibly corresponds to TRBD1 (6 bases). The germline CDR1 and CDR2 sequences are DFQATT and SNEGSKA (reference sequence). Trimming left V 6 bases short and J 4 bases short, with 10 bases between. The CDR3 contains 11 residues. In DNA, the CDR3 is TGCAGTGCCAAGACAGGTTACGAGCAGTACTTC. Protein: CSAKTGYEQYF.

This clonotype was detected ten times or more. This sequence joins TRBV10-3 and TRBJ1-1, with 8 bases lining up with TRBD1. V was pared by 2 bases and J by 5 bases, with 7 bases of the junction left unmatched. Per the germline V gene, CDR1 is ENHRY and CDR2 is SYGVKD. This CDR3 spans 15 amino acids. The CDR3 here is CAISEPDRGRTEAFF. CDR3 in DNA: TGTGCCATCAGTGAGCCTGACAGGGGTCGAACTGAAGCTTTCTTT.

The table lists this clonotype with many counts. This chain links TRBV30 with TRBJ2-7; no clear D gene. The CDR3 extends over 11 amino acids. Trimming removed 5 bases at V and 3 bases at J, with 8 bases between. From germline, CDR1 is GTSNPN and CDR2 SVGIG (reference sequence). CDR3 in amino acids: CAWLGVYEQYF. CDR3 in DNA: TGTGCCTGGCTAGGCGTCTACGAGCAGTACTTC.

This clonotype was counted a few times. V is TRBV24-1 and J is TRBJ2-1; D ambiguous. The CDR3 sequence is 13 residues long. The V and J ends lost 3 bases and 8 bases respectively, with 10 bases between them. Looked up from germline, CDR1 is KGHDR and CDR2 is SFDVKD. The CDR3: CATSDAGLDEQFF. The CDR3 DNA sequence: TGTGCCACCAGTGATGCCGGGCTAGATGAGCAGTTCTTC.

Concerning this clonotype: The DNA is omitted, as the CDR3 cannot be located on it reliably, and the CDR3 follows TCRdb's listing. J is TRBJ2-2 and V is TRBV28; the DNA was not used to check the table's D call, TRBD1. The CDR3 is made up of 19 amino acids, end residues included. Germline CDR1 and CDR2: MDHEN and SYDVKM. CDR3 sequence reads: CASNRAGANTGELFFFFFF.